A single sample gave rise to the 17 T cell receptor beta chains below, sequenced in a study of blood T cell repertoires in COVID-19. TCRdb's copy holds only in-frame clones and misses some; the assay was immunoSEQ multiplex PCR. The profile shows approximately 91,000 clones, approximately 90% of them singletons. Source material: peripheral blood. These receptors were collected from a man in his 70s with acute or convalescent COVID-19.

The chain is built from TRBV2 and TRBJ2-3; TRBD2 aligns across 8 bases. CDR3 length: 15 amino acids. Germline values: CDR1 SNHLY, CDR2 FYNNEI. V shed 1 base, J shed 1 base, and the junction held 1 base outside the gene matches. CDR3: CASSEGRGGTDTQYF. DNA of the CDR3: TGTGCCAGCAGTGAAGGGCGGGGGGGCACAGATACGCAGTATTTT.

The gene calls are TRBV3-1 (or the pseudogene TRBV3-2) and TRBJ1-2, with a possible D match to TRBD1 (6 bases). CDR1 and CDR2 (germline): LGHDT, YNNKEL (reference sequence). The CDR3 totals 14 residues. Between the trimmed V and J ends, which lost 4 bases and 4 bases, there was a span of 13 bases. The CDR3 region has the DNA TGTGCCAGCAGCCCCGGGACACGACGCTATGGCTACACCTTC. It encodes CASSPGTRRYGYTF.

There are a few counts of this clone. The gene calls are TRBV5-4 and TRBJ1-5; unclear D gene. Trimming cost V 4 bases and J 4 bases, with 15 bases left between them. The CDR3 contains 15 residues. Germline V gives CDR1 SGHNT, CDR2 YYREEE (reference sequence). CDR3 bases: TGTGCCAGCAGCGCGGGGATTCAAAATAATCAGCCCCAGCATTTT. This gives the protein CASSAGIQNNQPQHF.

This chain connects TRBV9 to TRBJ1-1; the D is unclear. Germline V lookup: CDR1 SGDLS, CDR2 YYNGEE. V dropped 0 bases and J dropped 5 bases, with 11 bases sitting between them. CDR3 length: 14 residues. The CDR3 coding sequence is TGTGCCAGCAGCGTAGCGAATGGTGCGACTGAAGCTTTCTTT. Translated, it gives CASSVANGATEAFF.

The genes are TRBV19 and TRBJ2-2; maybe TRBD1 (6 bases). CDR1 is LNHDA and CDR2 is SQIVND in the germline V gene (reference sequence). Trimming shortened V by 6 bases and J by 3 bases, and 14 bases separated the two germline ends. This CDR3 is 15 amino acids long. The CDR3 here is CASSVTPGDTGELFF. The CDR3 DNA reads as TGTGCCAGTAGCGTGACCCCAGGGGACACCGGGGAGCTGTTTTTT.

The chain joins TRBV28 to TRBJ2-7, with TRBD1 matching over 9 bases. This CDR3 contains 15 residues. Germline-derived CDR1 and CDR2 are MDHEN and SYDVKM. Germline trimming cut 4 bases from V and 3 bases from J; bases unmatched to any gene: 7. DNA of the CDR3: TGTGCCAGCAGTTCGACGGGACAGGGAGGCTACGAGCAGTACTTC. This codes for CASSSTGQGGYEQYF.

In its sample, this clone was seen a few times. The chain has TRBV7-9 and TRBJ2-7; 11 bases align to TRBD1. The junction had 0 bases not matched to a gene; V was cut back by 3 bases and J by 2 bases. This CDR3 region has 14 residues. Per the germline V gene, CDR1 is SEHNR and CDR2 is FQNEAQ (reference sequence). CDR3 loop: CASSLGQGAYEQYF. The CDR3 DNA sequence: TGTGCCAGCAGCTTGGGACAGGGGGCCTACGAGCAGTACTTC.

This chain joins TRBV7-9 and TRBJ1-2; a possible D gene is TRBD1 (6 bases). Between the trimmed V and J ends, which lost 5 bases and 3 bases, there was a span of 19 bases. CDR1 SEHNR and CDR2 FQNEAQ come from the germline V gene (reference sequence). The CDR3 has 16 amino acids. In nucleotides, the CDR3 is TGTGCCAGCAGCCCCCAAGGGGGGGGGTCGGACTATGGCTACACCTTC. It encodes CASSPQGGGSDYGYTF. Complete variable domain (other parts from reference TRBV7-9 and TRBJ1-2): DTGVSQNPRHKITKRGQNVTFRCDPISEHNRLYWYRQTLGQGPEFLTYFQNEAQLEKSRLLSDRFSAERPKGSFSTLEIQRTEQGDSAMYLCASSPQGGGSDYGYTFGSGTRLTVV.

In the case of this clone: A read error may produce the germline difference seen at one junction end. The DNA of the CDR3 is TGCGCCAGCAGCTTGGAACGGGTAGGGGGCCGGTATACTTCACCCCTCCACTTT. It is translated as CASSLERVGGRYTSPLHF. V and J are TRBV5-1 and TRBJ1-6, with TRBD1 identical over 7 bases. The CDR3 contains 18 residues. Per germline, CDR1 SGHRS and CDR2 YFSETQ. Supplemented by reference TRBV5-1 and TRBJ1-6, the full variable domain reads KAGVTQTPRYLIKTRGQQVTLSCSPISGHRSVSWYQQTPGQGLQFLFEYFSETQRNKGNFPGRFSGRQFSNSRSEMNVSTLELGDSALYLCASSLERVGGRYTSPLHFGNGTRLTVT.

The chain couples TRBV6-1 to TRBJ2-1; D gene unclear. V was pared by 1 base and J by 2 bases, with 9 bases between. The CDR3 extends over 15 amino acids. Germline CDR1 and CDR2: MNHNS and SASEGT. CDR3: CASSEVQFPYNEQFF. For the CDR3, the DNA is TGTGCCAGCAGTGAAGTACAATTCCCCTACAATGAGCAGTTCTTC.

The chain is built from TRBV29-1 and TRBJ2-3, with 7 bases lining up with TRBD1. Trimming at V came to 7 bases and at J to 3 bases, leaving 10 bases not matched to a gene. Germline lookup yields CDR1 SQVTM and CDR2 ANQGSEA. CDR3 length: 14 residues. The CDR3 spells CSASRGGRTDTQYF. CDR3 bases: TGCAGCGCCTCCCGAGGGGGCCGAACAGATACGCAGTATTTT.

The CDR3 reads CASSHPGQGHTGYTF. Here the CDR3 DNA reads TGTGCCAGCAGCCATCCGGGACAGGGGCATACGGGCTACACCTTC. The chain recombines TRBV3-1 (or the pseudogene TRBV3-2) with TRBJ1-2; 10 bases match TRBD1. The length of the CDR3 is 15 residues. Germline CDR1 reads LGHDT; CDR2 reads YNNKEL (reference sequence). The V segment lost 3 bases and the J segment 8 bases; nucleotides outside the gene matches: 9.

The chain is built from TRBV9 and TRBJ2-7; 8 nucleotides align to TRBD1. The V gene end was trimmed by 0 bases and the J gene end by 3 bases; junction bases not matched to a gene: 5. The germline V gene encodes CDR1 SGDLS and CDR2 YYNGEE. The CDR3 covers 15 residues. Here the CDR3 reads CASSVGTGGDYEQYF. The CDR3 DNA sequence: TGTGCCAGCAGCGTAGGAACAGGGGGAGACTACGAGCAGTACTTC.

This clone was counted a single time. This chain uses TRBV7-9 with TRBJ1-1, with D unresolved. Trimming took off 4 bases at V and 3 bases at J, with 12 bases between the two ends. Germline CDR1 is SEHNR and CDR2 is FQNEAQ (reference sequence). The length of the CDR3 is 14 residues. CDR3 residues: CASSSPRSDTEAFF. The CDR3 bases are TGTGCCAGCAGCTCCCCTCGATCGGACACTGAAGCTTTCTTT.

In its sample, this clone was seen once. The chain combines TRBV19 with TRBJ2-1; 8 nucleotides match TRBD2. V lost 3 bases and J lost 15; bases outside the gene matches: 22. The CDR3 is 17 amino acids. Germline assignment: CDR1 LNHDA and CDR2 SQIVND (reference sequence). CDR3: CASSITGFGGGRNNLFF. CDR3 in DNA: TGTGCCAGTAGTATCACGGGTTTCGGGGGGGGCCGAAACAATCTGTTCTTC.

This rearrangement joins TRBV6-2 or TRBV6-3 to TRBJ1-6, with D perhaps TRBD1 (6 bases). This CDR3 comprises 13 residues. V dropped 2 bases and J dropped 7 bases, with 6 bases sitting between them. CDR1 is MNHEY, CDR2 SVGEGT, per germline. CDR3 nucleotide sequence: TGTGCCAGCAGTTACCAGGGGAATTCACCCCTCCACTTT. Amino acid sequence: CASSYQGNSPLHF.

The rearrangement links TRBV5-1 to TRBJ1-5; 8 nucleotides line up with TRBD1. This CDR3 contains 14 residues. CDR1 and CDR2 (germline): SGHRS, YFSETQ. Trimming cost V 5 bases and J 6 bases; bases outside gene matches: 7. The DNA of the CDR3 is TGCGCCAGCAGTCAGGACAGGGATAGTCAGCCCCAGCATTTT. Encoded protein: CASSQDRDSQPQHF.